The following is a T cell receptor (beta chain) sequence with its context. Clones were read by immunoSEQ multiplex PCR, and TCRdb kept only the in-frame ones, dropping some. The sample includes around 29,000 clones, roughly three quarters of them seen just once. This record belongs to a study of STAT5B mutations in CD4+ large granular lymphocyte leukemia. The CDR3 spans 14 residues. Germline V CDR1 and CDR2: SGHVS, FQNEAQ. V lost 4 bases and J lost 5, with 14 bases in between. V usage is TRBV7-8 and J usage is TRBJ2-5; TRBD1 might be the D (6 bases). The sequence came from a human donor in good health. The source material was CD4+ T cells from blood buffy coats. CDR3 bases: TGTGCCAGCAGCTCAAAACAGGGAGCCGAGACCCAGTACTTC. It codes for CASSSKQGAETQYF.